The TCR beta chain under discussion was sequenced for a study of shared clonotypes between healthy human individuals. This clone was seen only once. The antigen is unknown. Additional DNA sequences in this sample encode the identical CDR3. This CDR3 is built from 13 residues. Germline CDR1 and CDR2: SNHLY and FYNNEI. The V end lost 7 bases, the J end lost 2 bases, and 11 bases lay between the germline ends. Division of CD4+ cells produced a CD45RA+ naive subset and a CD45RA-negative memory subset. Assay execution took place at the deep level. Study processing details: Sequence data from immunoSEQ were junction-only and lacked quality scores; consequently, filtering differed. Only in-frame clones appear in the TCRdb table, and some are missing; sequencing was by immunoSEQ multiplex PCR. That table is the source of V, J and clone size, and D and trimming were worked out from the DNA. The data show more than 900,000 clones, 78% seen once.

General study points: Naive subsets usually exceeded memory subsets in estimated richness.

Material for sequencing was memory CD4+ T cells from PBMCs. The subset: CD45RA-negative fraction. This chain uses TRBV2 with TRBJ1-2; D perhaps matches TRBD1 (6 bases). The TCR was taken from a man aged 18 to 30 in good health. Some clones in this sample may be carry-over from other donors' samples. The CDR3 loop reads CASKRGENYGYTF. Written as DNA, the CDR3 is TGTGCCAGCAAAAGGGGGGAAAACTATGGCTACACCTTC.